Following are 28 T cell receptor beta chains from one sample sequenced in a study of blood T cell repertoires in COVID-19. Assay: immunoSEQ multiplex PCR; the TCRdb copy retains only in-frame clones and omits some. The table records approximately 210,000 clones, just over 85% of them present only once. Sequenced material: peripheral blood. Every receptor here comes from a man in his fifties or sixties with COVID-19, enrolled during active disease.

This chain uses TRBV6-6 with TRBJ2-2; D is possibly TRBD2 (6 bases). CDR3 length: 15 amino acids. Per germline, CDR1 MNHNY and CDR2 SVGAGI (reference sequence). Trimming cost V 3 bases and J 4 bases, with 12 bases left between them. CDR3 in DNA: TGTGCCAGCAGTTATGGGCAGGGAGGCACCGGGGAGCTGTTTTTT. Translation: CASSYGQGGTGELFF.

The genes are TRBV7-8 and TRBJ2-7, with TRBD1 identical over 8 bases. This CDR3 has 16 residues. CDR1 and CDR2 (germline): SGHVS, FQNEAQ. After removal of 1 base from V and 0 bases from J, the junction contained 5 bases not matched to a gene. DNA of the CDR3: TGTGCCAGCAGCTTAGTGGGGCAGGGGGCCTCCTACGAGCAGTACTTC. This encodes CASSLVGQGASYEQYF.

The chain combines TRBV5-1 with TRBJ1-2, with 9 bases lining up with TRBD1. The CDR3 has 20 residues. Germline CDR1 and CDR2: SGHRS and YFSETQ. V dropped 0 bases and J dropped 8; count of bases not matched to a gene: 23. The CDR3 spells CASSLEGLRTGDFTGLGYTF. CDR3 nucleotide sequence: TGCGCCAGCAGCTTGGAGGGGCTTCGGACAGGGGATTTTACTGGACTAGGCTACACCTTC.

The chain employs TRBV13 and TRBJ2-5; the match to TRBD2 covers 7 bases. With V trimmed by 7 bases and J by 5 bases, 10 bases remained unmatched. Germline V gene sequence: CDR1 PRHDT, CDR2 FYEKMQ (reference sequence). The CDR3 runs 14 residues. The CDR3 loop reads CASNLGGFNETQYF. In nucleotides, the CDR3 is TGTGCCAGCAACCTGGGAGGGTTCAATGAGACCCAGTACTTC.

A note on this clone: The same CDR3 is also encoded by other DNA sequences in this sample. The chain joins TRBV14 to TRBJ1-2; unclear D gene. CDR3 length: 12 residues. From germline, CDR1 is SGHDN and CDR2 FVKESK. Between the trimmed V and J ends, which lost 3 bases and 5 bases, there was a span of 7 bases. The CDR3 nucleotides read TGTGCCAGCAGCCAGGAGGCTTATGGCTACACCTTC. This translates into CASSQEAYGYTF.

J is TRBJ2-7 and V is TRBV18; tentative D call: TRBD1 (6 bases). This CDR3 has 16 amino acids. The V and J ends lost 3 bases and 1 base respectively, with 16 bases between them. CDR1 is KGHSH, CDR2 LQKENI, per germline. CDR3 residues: CASSPGGRGKSYEQYF. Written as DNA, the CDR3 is TGTGCCAGCTCACCTGGGGGTAGGGGGAAGTCCTACGAGCAGTACTTC.

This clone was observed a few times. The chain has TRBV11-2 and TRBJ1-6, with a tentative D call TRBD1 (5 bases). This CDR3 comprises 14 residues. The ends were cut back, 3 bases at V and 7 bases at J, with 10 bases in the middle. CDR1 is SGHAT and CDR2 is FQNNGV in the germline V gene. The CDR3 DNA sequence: TGTGCCAGCAGCTTTGGTCAGGGAAATTCACCCCTCCACTTT. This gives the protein CASSFGQGNSPLHF.

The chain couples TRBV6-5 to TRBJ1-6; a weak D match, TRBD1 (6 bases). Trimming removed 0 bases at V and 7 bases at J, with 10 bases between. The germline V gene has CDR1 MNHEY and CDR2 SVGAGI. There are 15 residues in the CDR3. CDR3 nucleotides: TGTGCCAGCAGTTACTCCCCCGGACAGAATTCACCCCTCCACTTT. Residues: CASSYSPGQNSPLHF.

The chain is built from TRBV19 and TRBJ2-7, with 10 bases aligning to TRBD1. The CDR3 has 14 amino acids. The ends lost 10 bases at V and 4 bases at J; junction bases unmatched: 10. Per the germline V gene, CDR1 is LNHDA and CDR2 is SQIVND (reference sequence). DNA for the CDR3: TGTGCCACCAATTCTGGGACAGGGGCGTACGAGCAGTACTTC. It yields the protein CATNSGTGAYEQYF.

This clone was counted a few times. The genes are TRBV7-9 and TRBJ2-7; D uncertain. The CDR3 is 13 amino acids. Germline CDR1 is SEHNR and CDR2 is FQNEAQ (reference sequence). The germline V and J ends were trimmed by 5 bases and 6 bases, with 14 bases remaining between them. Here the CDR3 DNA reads TGTGCCAGCAGCCGAATCCAGGATGCCGAGCAGTACTTC. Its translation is CASSRIQDAEQYF.

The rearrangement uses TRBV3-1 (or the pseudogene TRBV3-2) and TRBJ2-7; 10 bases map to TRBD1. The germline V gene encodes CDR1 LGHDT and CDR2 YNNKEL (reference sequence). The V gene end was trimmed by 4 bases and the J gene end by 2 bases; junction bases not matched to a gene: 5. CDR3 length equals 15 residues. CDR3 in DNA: TGTGCCAGCAGCCTTCGGGGACAGGGGACCTACGAGCAGTACTTC. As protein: CASSLRGQGTYEQYF.

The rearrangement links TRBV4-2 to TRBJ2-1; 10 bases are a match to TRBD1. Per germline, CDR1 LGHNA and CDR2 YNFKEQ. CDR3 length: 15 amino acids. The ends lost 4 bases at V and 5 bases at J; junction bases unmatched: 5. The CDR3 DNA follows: TGTGCCAGCAGCCTGGGGGACAGGGGAGACAATGAGCAGTTCTTC. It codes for CASSLGDRGDNEQFF.

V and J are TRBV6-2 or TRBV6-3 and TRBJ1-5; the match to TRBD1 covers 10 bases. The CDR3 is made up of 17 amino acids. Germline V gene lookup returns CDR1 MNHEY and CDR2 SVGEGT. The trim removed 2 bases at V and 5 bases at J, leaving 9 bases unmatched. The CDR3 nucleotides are TGTGCCAGCAGTTACCCTCTGGGACAGGGGCAGCATCAGCCCCAGCATTTT. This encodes CASSYPLGQGQHQPQHF.

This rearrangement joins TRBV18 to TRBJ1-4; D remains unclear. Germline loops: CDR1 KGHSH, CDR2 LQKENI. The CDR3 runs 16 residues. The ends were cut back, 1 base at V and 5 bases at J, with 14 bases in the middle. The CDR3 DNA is TGTGCCAGCTCACCACGGCGGGCAGAGGGAAATGAAAAACTGTTTTTT. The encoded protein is CASSPRRAEGNEKLFF. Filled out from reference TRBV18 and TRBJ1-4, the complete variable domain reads NAGVMQNPRHLVRRRGQEARLRCSPMKGHSHVYWYRQLPEEGLKFMVYLQKENIIDESGMPKERFSAEFPKEGPSILRIQQVVRGDSAAYFCASSPRRAEGNEKLFFGSGTQLSVL.

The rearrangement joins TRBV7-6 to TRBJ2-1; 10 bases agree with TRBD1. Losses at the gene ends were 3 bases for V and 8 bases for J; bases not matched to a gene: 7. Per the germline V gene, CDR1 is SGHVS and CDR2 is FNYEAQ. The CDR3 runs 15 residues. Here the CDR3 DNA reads TGTGCCAGCAGCTTGCGGGACAGGGGTTTCGATGAGCAGTTCTTC. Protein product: CASSLRDRGFDEQFF.

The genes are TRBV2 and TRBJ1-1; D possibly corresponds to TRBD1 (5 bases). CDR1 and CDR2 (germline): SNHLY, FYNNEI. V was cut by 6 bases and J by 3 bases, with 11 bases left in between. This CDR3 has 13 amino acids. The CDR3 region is CASSGGVDTEAFF. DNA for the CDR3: TGTGCCAGCAGCGGGGGGGTCGACACTGAAGCTTTCTTT.

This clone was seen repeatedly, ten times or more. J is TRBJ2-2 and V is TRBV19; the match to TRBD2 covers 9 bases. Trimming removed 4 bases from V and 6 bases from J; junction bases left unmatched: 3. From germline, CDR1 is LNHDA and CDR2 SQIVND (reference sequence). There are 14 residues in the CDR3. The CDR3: CASSSLAGSGELFF. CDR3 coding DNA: TGTGCCAGTAGTAGCCTAGCGGGGTCCGGGGAGCTGTTTTTT.

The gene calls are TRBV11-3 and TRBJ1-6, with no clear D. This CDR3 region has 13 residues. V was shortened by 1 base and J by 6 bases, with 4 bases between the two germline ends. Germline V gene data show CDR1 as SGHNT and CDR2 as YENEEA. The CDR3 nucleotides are TGTGCCAGCAGCTTAGGCGGTAATTCACCCCTCCACTTT. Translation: CASSLGGNSPLHF.

The CDR3 DNA reads as TGTGCCAGTAGTGCCGGGACAGCCACTAATGAAAAACTGTTTTTT. This encodes CASSAGTATNEKLFF. The chain links TRBV19 to TRBJ1-4; 7 nucleotides agree with TRBD1. The CDR3 runs 15 residues. The germline gives CDR1 LNHDA, CDR2 SQIVND (reference sequence). Trimming cost V 5 bases and J 2 bases; bases outside gene matches: 5.

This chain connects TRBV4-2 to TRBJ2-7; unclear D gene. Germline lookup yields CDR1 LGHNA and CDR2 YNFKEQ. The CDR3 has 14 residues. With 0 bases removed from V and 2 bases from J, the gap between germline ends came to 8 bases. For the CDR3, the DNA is TGTGCCAGCAGCCAAGATCTGGGCCCCTACGAGCAGTACTTC. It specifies CASSQDLGPYEQYF.

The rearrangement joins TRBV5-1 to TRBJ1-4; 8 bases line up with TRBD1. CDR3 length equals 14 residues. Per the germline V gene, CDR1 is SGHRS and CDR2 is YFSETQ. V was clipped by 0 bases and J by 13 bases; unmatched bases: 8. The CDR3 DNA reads TGCGCCAGCAGCTTGGGACAGGGGTCGTCAGGACTGTTTTTT. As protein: CASSLGQGSSGLFF.

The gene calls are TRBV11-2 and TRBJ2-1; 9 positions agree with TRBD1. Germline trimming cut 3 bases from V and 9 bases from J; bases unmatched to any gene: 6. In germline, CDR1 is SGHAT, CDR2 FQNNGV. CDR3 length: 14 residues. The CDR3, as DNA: TGTGCCAGCAGCTTGGGACAGGGTGATTTTGAGCAGTTCTTC. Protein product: CASSLGQGDFEQFF.

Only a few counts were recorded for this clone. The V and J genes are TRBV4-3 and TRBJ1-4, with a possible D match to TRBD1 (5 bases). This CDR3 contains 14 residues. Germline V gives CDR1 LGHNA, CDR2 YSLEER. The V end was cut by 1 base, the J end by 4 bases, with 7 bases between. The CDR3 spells CASSQGQGNEKLFF. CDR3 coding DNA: TGCGCCAGCAGCCAAGGTCAGGGTAATGAAAAACTGTTTTTT.

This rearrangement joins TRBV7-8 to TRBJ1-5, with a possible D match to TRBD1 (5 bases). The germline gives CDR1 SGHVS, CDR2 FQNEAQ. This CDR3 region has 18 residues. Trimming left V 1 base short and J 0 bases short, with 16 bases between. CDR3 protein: CASSLGGGRDYSNQPQHF. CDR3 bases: TGTGCCAGCAGCTTAGGAGGCGGCAGGGATTATAGCAATCAGCCCCAGCATTTT. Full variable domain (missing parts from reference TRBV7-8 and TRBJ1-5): GAGVSQSPRYKVAKRGQDVALRCDPISGHVSLFWYQQALGQGPEFLTYFQNEAQLDKSGLPSDRFFAERPEGSVSTLKIQRTQQEDSAVYLCASSLGGGRDYSNQPQHFGDGTRLSIL.

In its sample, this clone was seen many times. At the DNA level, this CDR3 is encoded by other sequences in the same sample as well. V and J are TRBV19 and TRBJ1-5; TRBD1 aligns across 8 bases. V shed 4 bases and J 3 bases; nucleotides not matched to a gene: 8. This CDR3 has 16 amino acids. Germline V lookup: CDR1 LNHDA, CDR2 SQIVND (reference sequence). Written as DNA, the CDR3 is TGTGCCAGTAGTACTCCCGACAGGGGAAACAATCAGCCCCAGCATTTT. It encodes CASSTPDRGNNQPQHF.

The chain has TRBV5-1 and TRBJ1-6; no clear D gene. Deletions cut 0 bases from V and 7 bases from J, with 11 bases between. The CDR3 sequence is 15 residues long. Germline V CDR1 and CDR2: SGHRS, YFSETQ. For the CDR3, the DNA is TGCGCCAGCAGCTTGGACGGGAACCTCAATTCACCCCTCCACTTT. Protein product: CASSLDGNLNSPLHF.

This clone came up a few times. CDR3 bases: TGTGCCAGCAGCTTAGCGACAGGGGTAGACTATGGCTACACCTTC. This gives the protein CASSLATGVDYGYTF. This sequence joins TRBV7-2 and TRBJ1-2, with 8 bases aligning to TRBD1. V gave up 0 bases and J gave up 3 bases; unmatched junction bases: 3. This CDR3 contains 15 residues. Per germline, CDR1 SGHTA and CDR2 FQGNSA.

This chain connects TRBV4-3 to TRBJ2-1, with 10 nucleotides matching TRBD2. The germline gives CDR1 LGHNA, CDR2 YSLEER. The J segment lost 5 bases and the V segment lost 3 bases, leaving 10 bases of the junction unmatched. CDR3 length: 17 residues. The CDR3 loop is CASSHTELAGNNNEQFF. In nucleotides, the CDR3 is TGCGCCAGCAGCCACACTGAACTAGCGGGGAACAACAATGAGCAGTTCTTC.